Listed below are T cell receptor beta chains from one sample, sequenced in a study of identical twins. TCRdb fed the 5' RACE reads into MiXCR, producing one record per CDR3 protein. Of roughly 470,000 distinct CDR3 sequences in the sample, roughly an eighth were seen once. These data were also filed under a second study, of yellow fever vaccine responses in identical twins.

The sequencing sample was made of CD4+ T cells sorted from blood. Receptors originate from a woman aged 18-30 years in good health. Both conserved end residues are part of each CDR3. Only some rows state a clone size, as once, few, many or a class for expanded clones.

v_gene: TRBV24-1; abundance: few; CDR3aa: CATKGPFEYQPQHF
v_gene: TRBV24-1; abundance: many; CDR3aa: CATSDPRRDEQFF
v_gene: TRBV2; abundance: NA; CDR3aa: CASLLLMASTDTQYF
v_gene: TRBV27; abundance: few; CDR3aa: CASLARAGGLNTEAFF
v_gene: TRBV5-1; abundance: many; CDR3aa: CASSSGLGSYNEQFF
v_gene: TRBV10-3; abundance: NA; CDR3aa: CAISAGSSYEQYF
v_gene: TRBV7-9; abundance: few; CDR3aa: CASSLGGGTLEENIQYF
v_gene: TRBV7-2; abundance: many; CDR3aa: CASSRQGQGPYGYTF
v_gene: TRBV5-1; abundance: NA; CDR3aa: CASSGTAGEETQYF
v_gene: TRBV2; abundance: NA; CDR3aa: CASKGGTYNEQFF
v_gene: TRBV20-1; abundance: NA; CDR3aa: CSARKGENGNQPQHF
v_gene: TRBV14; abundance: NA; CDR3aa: CASSPAGQGGNTIYF
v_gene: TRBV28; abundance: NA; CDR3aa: CASSLRVTEAFF
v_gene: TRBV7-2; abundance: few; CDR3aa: CASSLDRAYQPQHF
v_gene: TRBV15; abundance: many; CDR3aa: CATSREGVRETQYF
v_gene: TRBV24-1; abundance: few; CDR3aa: CATSDLTGTDTQYF
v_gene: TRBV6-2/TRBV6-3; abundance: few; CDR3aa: CASGLVQDTQYF
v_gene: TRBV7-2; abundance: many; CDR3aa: CASSFMRQGGSEQYF
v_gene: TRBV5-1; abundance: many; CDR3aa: CASSLVIGAPDTQYF
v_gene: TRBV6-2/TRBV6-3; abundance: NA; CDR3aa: CASSYPGVQPQHF
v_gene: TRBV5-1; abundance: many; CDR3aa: CASSLGLAGSNEQFF
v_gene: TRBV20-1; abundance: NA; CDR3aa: CSAEGTSAYNEQFF
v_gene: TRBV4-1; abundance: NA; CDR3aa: CASSQGVQETQYF
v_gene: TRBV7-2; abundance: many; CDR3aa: CASSSEGLATDTQYF
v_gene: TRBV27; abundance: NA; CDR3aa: CASSVTVLAPPYEQYF
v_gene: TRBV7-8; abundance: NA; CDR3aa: CASSLSRFQGRTDTQYF
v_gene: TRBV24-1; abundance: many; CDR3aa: CATSAVHAGELFF
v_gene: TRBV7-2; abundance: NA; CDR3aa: CASTGRGQETQYF
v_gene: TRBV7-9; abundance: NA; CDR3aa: CASSSVALGEQYF
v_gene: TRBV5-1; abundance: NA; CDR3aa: CASSLGRGRGYGYTF
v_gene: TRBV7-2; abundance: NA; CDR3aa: CASSLNSRNEQFF
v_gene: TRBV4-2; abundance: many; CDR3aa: CASSSPDEQYF
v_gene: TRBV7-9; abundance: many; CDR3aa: CASSAGLAGVAEQYF
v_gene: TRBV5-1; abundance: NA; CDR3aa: CASRRGLWTDTQYF
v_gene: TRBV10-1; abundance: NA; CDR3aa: CASSGVGKETQYF
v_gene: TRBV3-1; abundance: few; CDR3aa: CASTRTGSAGGTDTQYF
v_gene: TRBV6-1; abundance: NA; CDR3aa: CASSGRDKQYEQYF
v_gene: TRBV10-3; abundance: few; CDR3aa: CAYRDTANNEQFF
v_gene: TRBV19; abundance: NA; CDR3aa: CASSTRTGRSSGANVLTF
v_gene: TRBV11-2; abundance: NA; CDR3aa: CASSSMRGGGELFF
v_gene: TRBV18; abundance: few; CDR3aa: CASSPFSAEVNNEQFF
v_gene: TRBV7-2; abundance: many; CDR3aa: CASSFAGTISTDTQYF
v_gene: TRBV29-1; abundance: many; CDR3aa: CSVEDRARGTQYF
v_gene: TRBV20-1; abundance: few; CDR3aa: CSARGASGGAIETQYF
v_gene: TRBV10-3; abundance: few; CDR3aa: CAIRPGQGLSGTDTQYF
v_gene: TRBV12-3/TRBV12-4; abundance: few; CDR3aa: CASSGLLAGVYNEQFF
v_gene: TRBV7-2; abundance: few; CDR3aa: CASSWLGTEQFF
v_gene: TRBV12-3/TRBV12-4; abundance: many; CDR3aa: CASSSSGSGNEKLFF